What follows is one T cell receptor beta chain and its context. The antigen is unknown. Sequence at one end of the junction differs from germline and may be a read error. Sample donors were healthy Caucasian individuals that came from Russia, aged roughly 6 to 100. The data stem from a study of blood T cells in healthy people across ages. Using a J-beta primer mix together with a sample-barcoded 5' primer, a second PCR was run for about 6 to 12 cycles. All cDNA molecules were each tagged by a template-switch adaptor with 12 random nucleotides. Sequencing of every sample gave 2.5 million or more CDR3-containing paired-end reads. TCRdb re-called the 5' RACE reads through MiXCR, storing one row per CDR3 protein. The sample gives 1,800,000 or so distinct CDR3 sequences, about two fifths of which show up once; roughly 23% is in the top ten. Study-level results: Diversity was estimated from one million T cells, and these estimates were considered underestimates.

Sequenced input: blood. This clonotype was obtained from a human donor in good health.

The CDR3 coding sequence is TGTGCCAGCAGCCACCCTCGTCAAGAGGCCCAGTACTTC. Translated, it gives CASSHPRQEAQYF. The chain combines TRBV3-1 with TRBJ2-5; D unclear. CDR1 is LGHDT, CDR2 YNNKEL, per germline (reference sequence). The CDR3 runs to 13 residues.